This TCR beta chain was captured by sequencing in a study of blood T cell repertoires in COVID-19. TCRdb keeps only in-frame clones here, not all; method: immunoSEQ multiplex PCR. The table records some 130,000 clones, about 92% of them present only once. V was shortened by 7 bases and J by 7 bases, with 11 bases between the two germline ends. CDR3 length equals 12 residues. Germline assignment: CDR1 SEHNR and CDR2 FQNEAQ (reference sequence). Sequencing input: peripheral blood. The rearrangement links TRBV7-9 to TRBJ2-1, with D possibly being TRBD2 (6 bases). The sequence was obtained from a man between 45 and 60 years old with active COVID-19. The CDR3: CASTRRGNEQFF. The CDR3 nucleotides are TGTGCCAGCACCCGGAGGGGTAATGAGCAGTTCTTC.